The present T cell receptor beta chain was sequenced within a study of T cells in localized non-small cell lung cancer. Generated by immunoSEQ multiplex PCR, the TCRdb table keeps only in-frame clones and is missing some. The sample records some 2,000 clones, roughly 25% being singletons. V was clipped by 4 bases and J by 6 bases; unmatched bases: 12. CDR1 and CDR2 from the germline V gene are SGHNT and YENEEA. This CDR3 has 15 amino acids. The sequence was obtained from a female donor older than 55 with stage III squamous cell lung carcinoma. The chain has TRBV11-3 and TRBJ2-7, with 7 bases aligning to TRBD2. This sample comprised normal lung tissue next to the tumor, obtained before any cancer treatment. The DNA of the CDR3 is TGTGCCAGCAGCTCGCGGGGGTCCCCTGATAGCGAGCAGTACTTC. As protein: CASSSRGSPDSEQYF.